What follows are 18 T cell receptor beta chains derived from one specimen sequenced in a study of cytomegalovirus exposure and HLA in healthy donors. The primer mix had 60 Vbeta and 13 Jbeta primers. The protocol was immunoSEQ multiplex PCR, while the TCRdb copy is restricted to in-frame clones and leaves out a portion. This table holds some 120,000 clones, 85% to 90% found once. The sample was PBMCs. Receptors were obtained from a woman in her thirties in good health and CMV-seropositive.

This rearrangement joins TRBV18 to TRBJ1-1; a weak D match, TRBD1 (5 bases). Germline V CDR1 and CDR2: KGHSH, LQKENI. Trimming shortened V by 4 bases and J by 1 base, and 16 bases separated the two germline ends. The CDR3 spans 16 residues. CDR3 sequence: CASSRIPGRTNTEAFF. CDR3 DNA sequence: TGTGCCAGCTCACGCATCCCAGGGAGGACGAACACTGAAGCTTTCTTT.

This chain connects TRBV6-1 to TRBJ1-1; tentatively, D is TRBD1 (6 bases). This CDR3 has 13 residues. Germline values: CDR1 MNHNS, CDR2 SASEGT. V lost 7 bases, J lost 1 base, and 10 bases lay in between. Here the CDR3 reads CASKGTSNTEAFF. CDR3 coding DNA: TGTGCCAGCAAAGGGACATCGAACACTGAAGCTTTCTTT.

The CDR3 here is CASTTGTVNYGYTF. In nucleotides, the CDR3 is TGTGCCAGCACTACCGGGACAGTAAACTATGGCTACACCTTC. The chain joins TRBV5-6 to TRBJ1-2; 7 nucleotides line up with TRBD1. Losses at the gene ends were 6 bases for V and 2 bases for J; bases not matched to a gene: 7. Germline assignment: CDR1 SGHDT and CDR2 YYEEEE. CDR3 length equals 14 residues. The complete variable domain, with remaining parts taken from reference TRBV5-6 and TRBJ1-2, reads DAGVTQSPTHLIKTRGQQVTLRCSPKSGHDTVSWYQQALGQGPQFIFQYYEEEERQRGNFPDRFSGHQFPNYSSELNVNALLLGDSALYLCASTTGTVNYGYTFGSGTRLTVV.

The chain uses TRBV28 and TRBJ1-5; a possible D gene is TRBD1 (6 bases). The germline V gene encodes CDR1 MDHEN and CDR2 SYDVKM. The germline V and J ends were trimmed by 7 bases and 7 bases, with 17 bases remaining between them. This CDR3 is 14 amino acids long. CDR3 amino acids: CASIHSTGGQPQHF. The CDR3 DNA reads as TGTGCCAGCATTCATTCGACAGGAGGCCAGCCCCAGCATTTT. The variable domain in full, completed from reference TRBV28 and TRBJ1-5, reads DVKVTQSSRYLVKRTGEKVFLECVQDMDHENMFWYRQDPGLGLRLIYFSYDVKMKEKGDIPEGYSVSREKKERFSLILESASTNQTSMYLCASIHSTGGQPQHFGDGTRLSIL.

The rearrangement links TRBV5-4 to TRBJ2-5; no reliable D call. The CDR3 sequence is 13 residues long. The V end was cut by 2 bases, the J end by 2 bases, with 7 bases between. CDR1 and CDR2 (germline): SGHNT, YYREEE (reference sequence). In nucleotides, the CDR3 is TGTGCCAGCAGCTTAGCCTTTCAAGAGACCCAGTACTTC. As protein: CASSLAFQETQYF.

V is TRBV5-6 and J is TRBJ2-3; TRBD1 agrees at 10 bases. Germline V gene lookup returns CDR1 SGHDT and CDR2 YYEEEE. V lost 4 bases and J lost 6; bases outside the gene matches: 8. The CDR3 totals 15 residues. CDR3 amino acids: CASSLRQGASDTQYF. In DNA, the CDR3 is TGTGCCAGCAGCCTTAGACAGGGGGCCAGTGATACGCAGTATTTT. The entire variable domain, with the rest obtained from reference TRBV5-6 and TRBJ2-3, is as follows: DAGVTQSPTHLIKTRGQQVTLRCSPKSGHDTVSWYQQALGQGPQFIFQYYEEEERQRGNFPDRFSGHQFPNYSSELNVNALLLGDSALYLCASSLRQGASDTQYFGPGTRLTVL.

As DNA, the CDR3 is TGTGCCAGCAGTTTAGGGGGGGAGTACGAGCAGTACTTC. Translating gives CASSLGGEYEQYF. The chain joins TRBV27 to TRBJ2-5; 7 bases match TRBD2. The DNA end is a closer match to TRBJ2-7, so the J assignment may be wrong. CDR1 is MNHEY, CDR2 SMNVEV, per germline (reference sequence). This CDR3 comprises 13 residues.

This chain joins TRBV2 and TRBJ2-1; TRBD1 is a possible D gene (6 bases). This CDR3 contains 15 residues. The germline V and J ends were trimmed by 3 bases and 2 bases, with 11 bases remaining between them. The germline V gene encodes CDR1 SNHLY and CDR2 FYNNEI. The CDR3 DNA sequence: TGTGCCAGCAGTGAGGAAAGGACAGCCTACAATGAGCAGTTCTTC. Amino acid sequence: CASSEERTAYNEQFF.

This clone was seen more than once but under ten times. This chain uses TRBV18 with TRBJ2-1; 7 bases are shared with TRBD2. V lost 0 bases to trimming and J lost 9 bases; unmatched junction nucleotides: 23. CDR1 is KGHSH and CDR2 is LQKENI in the germline V gene. This CDR3 comprises 20 residues. The CDR3, as DNA: TGTGCCAGCTCACCACCGAGGGACTATCGGGATGGGTTTGATGGGGTTGAGCAGTTCTTC. It encodes CASSPPRDYRDGFDGVEQFF.

In DNA, the CDR3 is TGCGCCAGCAGCCTGGATTGGGCGGGGGGCTATGGCTACACCTTC. This codes for CASSLDWAGGYGYTF. The V and J genes are TRBV5-1 and TRBJ1-2; D is possibly TRBD1 (5 bases). This CDR3 region has 15 residues. In germline, CDR1 is SGHRS, CDR2 YFSETQ. V was shortened by 4 bases and J by 4 bases, with 17 bases between the two germline ends.

Worth noting for this clone: One junction end disagrees with the germline gene, perhaps due to a read error. V is TRBV28 and J is TRBJ2-7, with 8 bases matching TRBD2. The CDR3 spans 14 residues. Germline V gene sequence: CDR1 MDHEN, CDR2 SYDVKM. The CDR3, as DNA: TGCACCTCGGCGGGGGGAGCAGGACCCTACGAGCAGTACTTC. Its translation is CTSAGGAGPYEQYF.

CDR3 in amino acids: CASSSGTGRYEQYF. The CDR3 bases are TGCGCCAGCAGCTCCGGGACAGGACGATACGAGCAGTACTTC. The V gene is TRBV5-1, the J gene TRBJ2-7, with 8 bases matching TRBD1. The CDR3 sequence is 14 residues long. With 3 bases clipped from V and 4 bases from J, the junction kept 6 bases outside the gene matches. CDR1 and CDR2 from the germline V gene are SGHRS and YFSETQ.

The chain carries TRBV7-7 and TRBJ2-1, with D perhaps TRBD2 (6 bases). V lost 1 base and J 6 bases, leaving 7 bases between the germline ends. The CDR3 extends over 13 amino acids. The germline CDR1 and CDR2 sequences are SSHAT and FNYEAQ (reference sequence). CDR3 protein: CASSLGGVNEQFF. In DNA form, the CDR3 reads TGTGCCAGCAGCTTAGGCGGGGTCAATGAGCAGTTCTTC.

This clone was counted a few times. The chain carries TRBV1 and TRBJ2-5; the D call in the table, TRBD1, was not verified against the DNA. TRBV1 is termed a pseudogene. The CDR3 is made up of 16 amino acids. CDR3 protein: CTSSQEETGGQGTQYF. In nucleotides, the CDR3 is TGCACCAGCAGCCAAGAGGAGACAGGGGGCCAAGGGACCCAGTACTTC.

The chain combines TRBV21-1 with TRBJ1-2; the table's D call, TRBD1, was not checked against the DNA. TRBV21-1 is a pseudogene segment. This CDR3 is 15 amino acids long. DNA of the CDR3: TGTGCCAGCAGCGCCCACGGACAGGGAAACTATGGCTACACCTTC. It specifies CASSAHGQGNYGYTF.

The gene calls are TRBV29-1 and TRBJ1-1; D is unclear. With 6 bases removed from V and 7 bases from J, the gap between germline ends came to 12 bases. The CDR3 spans 11 residues. Germline assignment: CDR1 SQVTM and CDR2 ANQGSEA. CDR3 sequence reads: CSVPRGVEAFF. CDR3 nucleotides: TGCAGCGTCCCCCGCGGGGTTGAAGCTTTCTTT.

This clone was seen a single time. This rearrangement joins TRBV5-1 to TRBJ2-2; 7 bases align to TRBD2. The CDR3 sequence is 15 residues long. Trimming cost V 6 bases and J 0 bases; bases outside gene matches: 5. Germline V gene lookup returns CDR1 SGHRS and CDR2 YFSETQ. CDR3 DNA: TGCGCCAGCACCCGGGACTACCCGAACACCGGGGAGCTGTTTTTT. This gives the protein CASTRDYPNTGELFF.

The chain is built from TRBV5-1 and TRBJ1-5, with D perhaps matching TRBD1 (5 bases). Per the germline V gene, CDR1 is SGHRS and CDR2 is YFSETQ. Trimming took 2 bases from V and 5 from J, leaving 14 bases between them. CDR3 length equals 15 residues. The CDR3 sequence is CASSFLGGADQPQHF. In DNA form, the CDR3 reads TGCGCCAGCAGCTTTCTCGGAGGGGCAGATCAGCCCCAGCATTTT.